Below, 5 T cell receptor beta chains from the same sample are listed, as sequenced in a study of blood T cell repertoires in COVID-19 (dated by TCRdb to 2018 to 2020). The library was prepared using the immunoSEQ multiplex PCR assay. TCRdb took over this immuneACCESS table, retaining in-frame rearrangements with V and J assigned. Such tables are incomplete; in checked studies, under half of the missing clones stem from an unresolved V gene, and the remainder is unexplained. Recorded for this sample are 70,000 to 100,000 clones; roughly 80% of them occurred a single time. The ten top clones hold about a sixth of the sample. The sample consisted of peripheral blood. The source of these receptors is a woman older than 75 with acute or convalescent COVID-19.

The rearrangement uses TRBV20-1 and TRBJ1-2; D unclear. Deletions cut 0 bases from V and 5 bases from J, with 4 bases between. Germline CDR1 and CDR2: DFQATT and SNEGSKA (reference sequence). The CDR3 is 11 amino acids. CDR3 nucleotide sequence: TGCAGTGCTAGAGATCTGTATGGCTACACCTTC. Protein product: CSARDLYGYTF.

The chain joins TRBV28 to TRBJ1-5; D is possibly TRBD1 (5 bases). The CDR3 extends over 15 amino acids. V was shortened by 2 bases and J by 2 bases, with 10 bases between the two germline ends. CDR1 and CDR2 from the germline V gene are MDHEN and SYDVKM. CDR3 sequence reads: CASSLGGDGNQPQHF. The CDR3 DNA sequence: TGTGCCAGCAGTTTAGGGGGGGATGGCAATCAGCCCCAGCATTTT.

This clone was picked up one time. The chain combines TRBV7-6 with TRBJ2-1, with 8 bases aligning to TRBD1. CDR1 and CDR2 from the germline V gene are SGHVS and FNYEAQ. Germline trimming cut 5 bases from V and 7 bases from J; bases unmatched to any gene: 10. This CDR3 comprises 15 residues. This chain's CDR3 is CASSRVQGARNEQFF. The CDR3 DNA follows: TGTGCCAGCAGCCGGGTCCAGGGGGCGAGGAATGAGCAGTTCTTC.

The chain recombines TRBV19 with TRBJ2-7, with 10 bases lining up with TRBD2. V gave up 4 bases and J gave up 2 bases; unmatched junction bases: 11. The germline gives CDR1 LNHDA, CDR2 SQIVND (reference sequence). This CDR3 region has 17 residues. The CDR3 sequence is CASSTQSGGAFTYEQYF. DNA for the CDR3: TGTGCCAGTAGTACCCAAAGCGGGGGGGCTTTTACCTACGAGCAGTACTTC.

The chain uses TRBV25-1 and TRBJ1-5; D is uncertain. Germline loops: CDR1 MGHDK, CDR2 SYGVNS. The CDR3 is 14 amino acids. V was cut by 1 base and J by 4 bases, with 8 bases left in between. The CDR3 is CASSESGRNQPQHF. CDR3 in DNA: TGTGCCAGCAGTGAATCAGGCAGGAATCAGCCCCAGCATTTT.